The T cell receptor (beta chain) under discussion was sequenced for a study of PD-1 blockade in classical Hodgkin lymphoma. Study findings and constraints: Baseline diversity was lower in partial responders and progressors than complete responders. A reduction in baseline TCR diversity was reportedly seen in newly diagnosed patients relative to healthy donors.

Each of the patients experienced relapse following autologous stem cell transplantation, and their brentuximab vedotin exposure differed. Between the trimmed V and J ends, which lost 4 bases and 4 bases, there was a span of 10 bases. The CDR3 length is 13 residues. Germline V lookup: CDR1 MNHNY, CDR2 SVGAGI (reference sequence). Assay: immunoSEQ multiplex PCR; the TCRdb copy retains only in-frame clones and omits some. The table lists about 21,000 clones, 74% of them singletons, with about a fifth in the top ten. In regard to this clone: No antigen is known for it.

The chain links TRBV6-6 to TRBJ1-1; D may be TRBD1 (5 bases). Sample: peripheral blood mononuclear cells (PBMCs), taken at baseline. The TCR was taken from a human donor with classical Hodgkin lymphoma. The CDR3: CASSFREGTEAFF. CDR3 bases: TGTGCCAGCAGTTTCAGGGAGGGCACTGAAGCTTTCTTT.